Only one count was recorded for the clone carrying this T cell receptor beta chain. The sample comes from a study of shared clonotypes between healthy human individuals. For the study at large: CD8 memory received one plate per donor, CD8 naive two, CD4 memory three and CD4 naive three.

As defined, naive CD8 cells were CD45RO-negative and positively selected for CCR7, with terminally differentiated effector memory CD45RA+ cells excluded. Only in-frame clones appear in the TCRdb table, and some are missing; sequencing was by immunoSEQ multiplex PCR. The top ten clones hold more than 1.5% of a sample with approximately 2,200,000 clones, 85% to 95% of them seen once. V gave up 1 base and J gave up 4 bases; unmatched junction bases: 6. There are 15 residues in the CDR3. Germline V gene lookup returns CDR1 MDHEN and CDR2 SYDVKM. The sample comprised naive CD8+ T cells from PBMCs. V usage is TRBV28 and J usage is TRBJ2-7; 8 bases fit TRBD1. The receptor comes from a young man in good health. Some clones in this sample may be carry-over from other donors' samples. CDR3 bases: TGTGCCAGCAGTTTATCAAGGACAGGGATTTACGAGCAGTACTTC. Protein product: CASSLSRTGIYEQYF.